This entry describes one T cell receptor (beta chain). This sample is drawn from a study of T cell changes during pregnancy in multiple sclerosis. The method was immunoSEQ multiplex PCR; TCRdb's version includes in-frame clones alone and lacks a portion of them. The sample lists about 75,000 clones; 85% to 95% were seen once. The CDR3 sequence is 13 residues long. Germline-derived CDR1 and CDR2 are WNHNN and SYGVQD (reference sequence). V lost 6 bases, J lost 1 base, and 9 bases lay in between. The chain is built from TRBV10-1 and TRBJ1-1; D is unresolved. The sequenced sample was CD4+ T cells from peripheral blood mononuclear cells, obtained after pregnancy. This clonotype was obtained from a female donor with multiple sclerosis, enrolled in a pregnancy study. CDR3: CASRWEGNTEAFF. The CDR3 DNA is TGCGCCAGCAGGTGGGAGGGGAACACTGAAGCTTTCTTT.